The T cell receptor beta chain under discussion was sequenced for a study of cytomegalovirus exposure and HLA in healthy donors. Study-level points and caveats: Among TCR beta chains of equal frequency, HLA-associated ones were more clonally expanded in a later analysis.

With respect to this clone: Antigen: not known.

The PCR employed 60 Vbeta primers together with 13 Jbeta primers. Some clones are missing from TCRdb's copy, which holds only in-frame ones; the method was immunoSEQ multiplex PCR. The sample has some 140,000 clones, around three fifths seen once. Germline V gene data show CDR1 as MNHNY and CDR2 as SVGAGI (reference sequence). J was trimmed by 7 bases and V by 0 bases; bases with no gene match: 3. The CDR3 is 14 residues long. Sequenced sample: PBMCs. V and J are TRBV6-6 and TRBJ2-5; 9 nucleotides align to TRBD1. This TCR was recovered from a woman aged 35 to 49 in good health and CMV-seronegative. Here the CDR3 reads CASSYSGQGGTQYF. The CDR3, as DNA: TGTGCCAGCAGTTACTCGGGACAGGGCGGGACCCAGTACTTC.